These T cell receptor beta chains were read from a single sample in a study of T cells after yellow fever vaccination. A single record per CDR3 protein comes from TCRdb applying MiXCR to the 5' RACE reads. The data contain just over 300,000 distinct CDR3 sequences, around 3.9% of them singletons. Sequenced here: PBMCs, sampled on the day of the yellow fever booster vaccination. The receptors originated from a man younger than 30 who received the YFV17D yellow fever vaccine. Each CDR3 is given with its conserved first and last residue. D genes are given only for firm matches. Not all rows give a size; the values are once, few, many and, for expanded clones, a class.

CDR3	DNA	V	J	D	size
CASSLPTTGGLGQPQHF	TGTGCCAGCAGCTTACCAACGACAGGGGGCTTGGGGCAGCCCCAGCATTTT	TRBV7-2	TRBJ1-5	TRBD1	many
CATSDGGASQETQYF	TGTGCCACCAGTGATGGGGGGGCCTCGCAGGAGACCCAGTACTTC	TRBV24-1	TRBJ2-5	-	-
CASSVSEAFF	TGCGCCAGCAGTGTCAGTGAAGCTTTCTTT	TRBV5-1	TRBJ1-1	-	-
CASSYQGGAPLHF	TGTGCCAGCAGTTATCAGGGGGGGGCACCCCTCCACTTT	TRBV6-6	TRBJ1-6	TRBD1	few
CASSSRIDNEQFF	TGCGCCAGCAGCTCAAGGATCGACAATGAGCAGTTCTTC	TRBV5-1	TRBJ2-1	-	few
CASSSVGRGHEQFF	TGTGCCAGCAGCTCCGTGGGACGGGGTCATGAGCAGTTCTTC	TRBV7-3	TRBJ2-1	-	-
CASSLQNRVFNYGYTF	TGTGCCAGCAGCCTACAAAACAGGGTTTTTAACTATGGCTACACCTTC	TRBV7-8	TRBJ1-2	-	-
CASSLLAGEKLFF	TGTGCCAGCAGTTTATTAGCAGGAGAAAAACTGTTTTTT	TRBV27	TRBJ1-4	-	-
CSARDRTGRRQPQHF	TGCAGTGCTAGGGACAGGACCGGACGCCGACAGCCCCAGCATTTT	TRBV20-1	TRBJ1-5	TRBD1	few
CASSPRLAGDQETQYF	TGCGCCAGCAGCCCACGACTAGCGGGGGACCAAGAGACCCAGTACTTC	TRBV5-1	TRBJ2-5	TRBD2	many
CSVEPLVPGELFF	TGCAGCGTTGAGCCACTAGTCCCCGGGGAGCTGTTTTTT	TRBV29-1	TRBJ2-2	-	many
CASSYDFHNEQFF	TGCGCCAGCAGTTATGACTTCCACAATGAGCAGTTCTTC	TRBV5-1	TRBJ2-1	-	few
CASSRRDRASTDTQYF	TGTGCCAGCAGCCGTCGGGACAGGGCCAGCACAGATACGCAGTATTTT	TRBV12-3/TRBV12-4	TRBJ2-3	TRBD1	many
CSALMTSGGPFFGTDTQYF	TGCAGTGCTCTAATGACTAGCGGGGGACCCTTTTTTGGCACAGATACGCAGTATTTT	TRBV20-1	TRBJ2-3	TRBD2	many
CASTQGALETQYF	TGTGCCAGTACCCAGGGGGCGCTTGAGACCCAGTACTTC	TRBV6-6	TRBJ2-5	TRBD1	few
CASSLADDRVSGGDTEAFF	TGCGCCAGCAGCTTGGCCGACGACAGGGTCTCCGGAGGGGATACTGAAGCTTTCTTT	TRBV5-1	TRBJ1-1	TRBD1	few
CASSGAYQETQYF	TGTGCCAGCAGCGGGGCCTACCAAGAGACCCAGTACTTC	TRBV9	TRBJ2-5	-	many
CASSLSRDQETQYF	TGTGCCAGCAGTTTATCCAGGGACCAAGAGACCCAGTACTTC	TRBV12-3/TRBV12-4	TRBJ2-5	-	many
CSARSPGFKGGTDTQYF	TGCAGTGCTAGAAGTCCAGGATTCAAGGGAGGCACAGATACGCAGTATTTT	TRBV20-1	TRBJ2-3	-	many
CASSSGQGLSYNEQFF	TGTGCCAGCAGCTCTGGACAGGGTCTCTCCTACAATGAGCAGTTCTTC	TRBV5-4	TRBJ2-1	TRBD1	few
CASSQIGQGMETQYF	TGTGCCAGCAGCCAAATCGGACAGGGCATGGAGACCCAGTACTTC	TRBV3-1	TRBJ2-5	TRBD1	few
CASRGTGIARANQPQHF	TGTGCCAGCAGGGGGACAGGTATAGCGCGGGCGAATCAGCCCCAGCATTTT	TRBV6-4	TRBJ1-5	TRBD1	few
CASSPDRGWATEAFF	TGTGCCAGCAGCCCAGACAGGGGATGGGCCACTGAAGCTTTCTTT	TRBV7-9	TRBJ1-1	TRBD1	few
CSAETSGGQETQYF	TGCAGTGCTGAGACTAGCGGGGGGCAAGAGACCCAGTACTTC	TRBV20-1	TRBJ2-5	TRBD2	many
CAITPGQGGSPLHF	TGTGCCATCACCCCGGGACAGGGTGGTTCACCCCTCCACTTT	TRBV10-3	TRBJ1-6	TRBD1	many
CASIPLRDRDRYTF	TGTGCCAGCATCCCCCTTCGGGACAGGGATCGCTACACCTTC	TRBV12-3/TRBV12-4	TRBJ1-2	TRBD1	many
CSVRVQETQYF	TGCAGCGTGAGGGTACAAGAGACCCAGTACTTC	TRBV29-1	TRBJ2-5	-	many
CASSHQTSAQETQYF	TGCGCCAGCAGCCATCAGACTAGCGCCCAAGAGACCCAGTACTTC	TRBV4-1	TRBJ2-5	TRBD2	few